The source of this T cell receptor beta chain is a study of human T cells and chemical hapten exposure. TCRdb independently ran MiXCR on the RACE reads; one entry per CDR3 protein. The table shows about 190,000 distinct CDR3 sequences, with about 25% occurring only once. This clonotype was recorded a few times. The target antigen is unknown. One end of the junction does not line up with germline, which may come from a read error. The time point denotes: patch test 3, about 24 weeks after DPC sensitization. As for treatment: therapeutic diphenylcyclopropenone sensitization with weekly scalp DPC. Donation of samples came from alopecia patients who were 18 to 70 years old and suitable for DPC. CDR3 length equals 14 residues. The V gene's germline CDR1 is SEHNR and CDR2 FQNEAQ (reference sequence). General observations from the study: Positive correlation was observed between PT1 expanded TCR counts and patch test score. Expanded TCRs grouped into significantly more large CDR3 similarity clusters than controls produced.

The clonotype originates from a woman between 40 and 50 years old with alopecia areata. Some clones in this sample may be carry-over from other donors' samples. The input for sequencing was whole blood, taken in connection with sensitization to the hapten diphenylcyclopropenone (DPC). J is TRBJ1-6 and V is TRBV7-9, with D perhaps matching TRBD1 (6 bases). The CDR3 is CASTLQGTNSPLHF. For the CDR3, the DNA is TGTGCCAGCACCTTACAGGGTACTAATTCACCCCTCCACTTT.